This T cell receptor (beta chain) originates from a study of blood T cell repertoires in COVID-19. Assay used: immunoSEQ multiplex PCR; TCRdb lists only in-frame clones, some missing. The data contain around 94,000 clones, roughly four fifths of them singletons. Trimming shortened V by 5 bases and J by 3 bases, and 10 bases separated the two germline ends. Germline CDR1 reads MNHEY; CDR2 reads SMNVEV (reference sequence). The CDR3 is 13 residues long. The sequenced sample consisted of peripheral blood. The chain links TRBV27 to TRBJ1-2; D might be TRBD1 (5 bases). This sequence was found in a man aged 35 to 55 with active or convalescent COVID-19. CDR3 amino acids: CASSGGGHYGYTF. The CDR3 region has the DNA TGTGCCAGCAGTGGGGGGGGTCACTATGGCTACACCTTC.